The present entry profiles one T cell receptor (beta chain) with its context. Its specificity is not known. Other nucleotide sequences in the sample specify the same CDR3. The CDR3 loop spans 16 amino acids. V shed 6 bases and J 1 base; nucleotides not matched to a gene: 11. Looked up from germline, CDR1 is SNHLY and CDR2 is FYNNEI. Amplification used 60 Vbeta primers and 13 Jbeta primers. Profiled with immunoSEQ multiplex PCR; TCRdb holds only in-frame clones, not every one. Of more than 80,000 clones in the sample, roughly 75% were seen once. This specimen belongs to a study of cytomegalovirus exposure and HLA in healthy donors. Study details: Counted in an early data release were some 81 million unique TCRs from HLA-typed donors.

Study conclusions and caveats: Investigators reported 164 TCR beta chains as tied to cytomegalovirus. Using the classifier, cytomegalovirus status was reportedly diagnosed with high specificity and sensitivity. Presence/absence analyses took donor sequencing depth as roughly uniform.

Sequencing was performed on PBMCs. J is TRBJ1-2 and V is TRBV2; 7 bases line up with TRBD1. The receptor was isolated from a man between 60 and 75 years old in good health and CMV-seronegative. The CDR3 region has the DNA TGTGCCAGCAGCCTACCCGGGCAGGGGGGTAACTATGGCTACACCTTC. This encodes CASSLPGQGGNYGYTF.